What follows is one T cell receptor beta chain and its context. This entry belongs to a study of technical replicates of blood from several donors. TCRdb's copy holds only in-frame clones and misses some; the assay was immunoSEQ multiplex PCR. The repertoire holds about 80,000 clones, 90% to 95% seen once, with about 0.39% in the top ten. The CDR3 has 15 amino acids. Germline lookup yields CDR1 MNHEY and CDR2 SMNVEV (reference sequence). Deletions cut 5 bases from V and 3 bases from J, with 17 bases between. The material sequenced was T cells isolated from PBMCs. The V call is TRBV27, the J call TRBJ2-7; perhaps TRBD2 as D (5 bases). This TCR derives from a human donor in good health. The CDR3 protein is CASSISRDTYYEQYF. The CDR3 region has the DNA TGTGCCAGCAGTATCTCCCGGGATACATACTACGAGCAGTACTTC.